Sequencing of this TCR beta chain was carried out in a study of T cells in Graves' hyperthyroidism and ophthalmopathy. Study-wide results and caveats: Most clonotypes expanded in thyroid above 0.001 were likewise present in blood.

With regard to this clonotype: Its specificity is unknown.

Amplified TCR beta CDR3 regions came from RNA transcripts. First-round RT-PCR targeting the TCR CDR3 was performed with the HTBI primer set. Via MiXCR, TCRdb re-called the multiplex PCR reads, giving one row per CDR3 protein. The sample contains some 560,000 distinct CDR3 sequences, 12% to 15% of which appear only once. The CDR3 length is 13 residues. V lost 6 bases, J lost 4 bases, and 12 bases lay in between. Looked up from germline, CDR1 is MGHRA and CDR2 is YSYEKL. Material: blood. The TCR comes from a woman aged 40 to 50 with Graves' hyperthyroidism. The chain carries TRBV4-1 and TRBJ2-5, with D possibly matching TRBD1 (5 bases). The CDR3 bases are TGCGCCAGCAGTACCTCTCAGGGAGAGACCCAGTACTTC. Protein: CASSTSQGETQYF.